One sample yielded the 2 T cell receptor beta chains listed below, sequenced in a study of early T cells in non-severe SARS-CoV-2 infection. TCRdb itself ran the 5' RACE reads through MiXCR, one entry per CDR3 protein. The table lists approximately 37,000 distinct CDR3 sequences, approximately 4.8% of them singletons. The specimen was whole blood. The receptors come from an adult who was a healthcare worker with PCR-confirmed SARS-CoV-2 infection or an uninfected control (not recorded which).

The chain carries TRBV5-1 and TRBJ2-1; a possible D gene is TRBD1 (6 bases). The CDR3 loop spans 15 amino acids. Per the germline V gene, CDR1 is SGHRS and CDR2 is YFSETQ. Trimming cost V 8 bases and J 1 base, with 16 bases left between them. CDR3 nucleotides: TGCGCCAGTCTCCCCGAGGACAGATCCTACAATGAGCAGTTCTTC. This sequence encodes CASLPEDRSYNEQFF.

This clonotype was seen repeatedly, ten times or more. V gene TRBV7-3 combines with J gene TRBJ2-1; TRBD2 might be the D (7 bases). V gave up 2 bases and J gave up 7 bases, with 18 bases separating them. The CDR3 has 16 residues. CDR1 SGHTA and CDR2 FQGTGA come from the germline V gene. The CDR3 spells CASSLVAGAPPNEQFF. CDR3 bases: TGTGCCAGCAGCTTAGTCGCGGGGGCCCCACCGAATGAGCAGTTCTTC.